The entry that follows covers one T cell receptor beta chain sequence. In the original analysis: Counts of nucleated cells, estimated from reference gene primer amplification, were obtained. TCRdb keeps only in-frame clones here, not all; method: immunoSEQ multiplex PCR. That table supplies the V and J calls and clone size; D and trimming were determined from the DNA. The sample records 65,000 to 95,000 clones, about 89% being singletons. Germline V gene sequence: CDR1 SQVTM, CDR2 ANQGSEA. The junction had 7 bases not matched to a gene; V was cut back by 7 bases and J by 1 base. This CDR3 spans 14 amino acids. This record belongs to a study of blood T cell repertoires in COVID-19. The overall study: Sample material is recorded as cDNA or gDNA derived from T cells, B-cell-depleted T cells, or PBMCs.

Sequencing was performed on peripheral blood. The V gene is TRBV29-1, the J gene TRBJ2-3, with 8 bases aligning to TRBD1. This clonotype originated in a man aged 50-59 years with COVID-19, enrolled during active disease. CDR3 residues: CSGGLTGGTDTQYF. The CDR3 DNA reads TGCAGCGGCGGGCTGACAGGGGGCACAGATACGCAGTATTTT.